What follows are 14 T cell receptor beta chains derived from one specimen sequenced in a study of blood T cells in healthy people across ages. It was with a sample-barcoded 5' primer and a J-beta primer mix that a second PCR of roughly 6 to 12 cycles was run. Via MiXCR, TCRdb re-called the 5' RACE reads, giving one row per CDR3 protein. The sample carries a few hundred thousand distinct CDR3 sequences, about a quarter recorded once. This sample was shared with a second study, whose subject was T cells of mothers and their children.

Sequencing was carried out using blood. The source of these receptors is a boy between 2 and 10 years old in good health.

The chain is built from TRBV6-9 and TRBJ2-7; TRBD2 matches at 7 bases. The CDR3 covers 17 residues. Germline V gives CDR1 MNHGY, CDR2 SVAAGI. With V trimmed by 3 bases and J by 5 bases, 16 bases remained unmatched. CDR3 residues: CASSYPDFCLAVNEQYF. CDR3 nucleotides: TGTGCCAGCAGTTACCCGGACTTCTGTCTAGCGGTGAACGAGCAGTACTTC.

This clonotype was seen a handful of times. This chain connects TRBV2 to TRBJ2-5, with 10 bases that match TRBD1. The DNA end is a closer match to TRBJ2-1, so the J assignment may be wrong. The CDR3 is 16 amino acids. CDR1 SNHLY and CDR2 FYNNEI come from the germline V gene. Written as DNA, the CDR3 is TGTGCCAGCAGCCCCTTGACAGGGGGCACCTACAATGAGCAGTTCTTC. It codes for CASSPLTGGTYNEQFF.

The V gene is TRBV15, the J gene TRBJ2-1; 8 bases are shared with TRBD2. Per the germline V gene, CDR1 is LNHNV and CDR2 is YYDKDF (reference sequence). J lost 5 bases, V lost 0 bases, and 15 bases had no gene match. The CDR3 is 19 residues long. In DNA, the CDR3 is TGTGCCACCAGCAGAGATTCTCTTCCCGGGACTAGTATAAACAATGAGCAGTTCTTC. This sequence encodes CATSRDSLPGTSINNEQFF.

This clonotype was observed a handful of times. The gene calls are TRBV30 and TRBJ2-5; possibly TRBD2 for D (6 bases). V lost 0 bases and J lost 4, with 12 bases in between. Germline V lookup: CDR1 GTSNPN, CDR2 SVGIG (reference sequence). The CDR3 consists of 14 residues. As DNA, the CDR3 is TGTGCCTGGAGTGTCGGTGGGGGGTTAGAGACCCAGTACTTC. The encoded protein is CAWSVGGGLETQYF.

CDR3 DNA: TGTGCCAGCAGCCCCATGGGGGGTTCACCCCTCCACTTT. Its protein product is CASSPMGGSPLHF. V is TRBV12-3 or TRBV12-4 and J is TRBJ1-6, with D possibly matching TRBD1 (5 bases). Between the trimmed V and J ends, which lost 6 bases and 9 bases, there was a span of 12 bases. The CDR3 loop spans 13 amino acids.

The V call is TRBV29-1, the J call TRBJ2-7, with no clear D. Looked up from germline, CDR1 is SQVTM and CDR2 is ANQGSEA. Trimming pared 0 bases from V and 5 bases from J, leaving 17 bases between. The CDR3 runs 15 residues. The CDR3 loop is CSVEDPEQLGHEQYF. CDR3 nucleotides: TGCAGCGTTGAAGATCCGGAACAACTGGGCCACGAGCAGTACTTC.

CDR3 coding DNA: TGCAGTGCTAGAGATGGGAGGGGGACTAGTCTCAATGAGCAGTTCTTC. Amino acids: CSARDGRGTSLNEQFF. J is TRBJ2-1 and V is TRBV20-1, with 8 bases lining up with TRBD2. Per germline, CDR1 DFQATT and CDR2 SNEGSKA (reference sequence). There are 16 residues in the CDR3. V lost 0 bases and J lost 6; bases outside the gene matches: 10.

The V and J genes are TRBV10-3 and TRBJ2-7; unclear D gene. The CDR3 totals 11 residues. Trimming left V 3 bases short and J 4 bases short, with 4 bases between. The germline CDR1 and CDR2 sequences are ENHRY and SYGVKD. The CDR3 DNA is TGTGCCATCAGTGATAATTACGAGCAGTACTTC. This sequence encodes CAISDNYEQYF.

The chain carries TRBV15 and TRBJ1-2; 7 bases align to TRBD1. V was clipped by 3 bases and J by 7 bases; unmatched bases: 8. The CDR3 length is 14 residues. Germline V gene lookup returns CDR1 LNHNV and CDR2 YYDKDF (reference sequence). Here the CDR3 DNA reads TGTGCCACCAGCAGCACCTACGGGACAGCTGGCTACACCTTC. Protein sequence: CATSSTYGTAGYTF.

This clonotype has a handful of counts. The chain uses TRBV12-3 or TRBV12-4 and TRBJ1-6; TRBD1 agrees at 9 bases. Trimming removed 6 bases from V and 8 bases from J; junction bases left unmatched: 8. There are 15 residues in the CDR3. The CDR3 loop is CASRDRGSSDSPLHF. DNA for the CDR3: TGTGCCAGCAGAGACAGGGGGAGTTCGGATTCACCCCTCCACTTT.

This clonotype showed up many times. The chain is built from TRBV6-2 or TRBV6-3 and TRBJ1-2; D is undetermined. Germline loops: CDR1 MNHEY, CDR2 SVGEGT. Trimming removed 0 bases from V and 6 bases from J, with 11 bases in between. The CDR3 length is 14 residues. The CDR3 bases are TGTGCCAGCAGTTACTCGATGGGCGGCGATGGCTACACCTTC. Translation: CASSYSMGGDGYTF.

V gene TRBV4-3 combines with J gene TRBJ2-5; a weak D match, TRBD1 (6 bases). Trimming stripped 0 bases from V and 1 base from J, with 9 bases between. This CDR3 has 15 amino acids. Per germline, CDR1 LGHNA and CDR2 YSLEER. This CDR3 is CASSQDLQGQETQYF. The CDR3 region has the DNA TGCGCCAGCAGCCAAGATTTACAGGGCCAAGAGACCCAGTACTTC.

This clonotype was seen a few times. The rearrangement links TRBV7-9 to TRBJ1-5; D ambiguous. V shed 1 base and J shed 6 bases, with 4 bases lying between them. Per the germline V gene, CDR1 is SEHNR and CDR2 is FQNEAQ (reference sequence). The CDR3 length is 12 residues. CDR3 protein: CASSLDGQPQHF. In DNA, the CDR3 is TGTGCCAGCAGCTTAGACGGTCAGCCCCAGCATTTT.

The V call is TRBV19, the J call TRBJ2-1; no clear D gene. The CDR3 length is 15 residues. CDR1 is LNHDA, CDR2 SQIVND, per germline (reference sequence). V was trimmed by 0 bases and J by 0 bases, leaving 6 bases between them. The CDR3 reads CASSIDLSSYNEQFF. The CDR3 region has the DNA TGTGCCAGTAGTATAGACTTAAGCTCCTACAATGAGCAGTTCTTC.